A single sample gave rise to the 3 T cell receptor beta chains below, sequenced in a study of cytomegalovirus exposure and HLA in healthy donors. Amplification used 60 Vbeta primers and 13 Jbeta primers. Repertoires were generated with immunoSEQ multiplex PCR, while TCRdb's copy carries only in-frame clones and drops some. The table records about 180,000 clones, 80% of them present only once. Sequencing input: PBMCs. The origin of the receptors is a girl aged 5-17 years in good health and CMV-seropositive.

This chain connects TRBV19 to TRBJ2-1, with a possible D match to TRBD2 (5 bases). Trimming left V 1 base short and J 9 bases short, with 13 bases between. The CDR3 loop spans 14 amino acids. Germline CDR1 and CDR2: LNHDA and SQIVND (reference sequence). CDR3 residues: CASSIGAGLTEQFF. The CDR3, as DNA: TGTGCCAGTAGTATAGGGGCGGGCCTAACTGAGCAGTTCTTC.

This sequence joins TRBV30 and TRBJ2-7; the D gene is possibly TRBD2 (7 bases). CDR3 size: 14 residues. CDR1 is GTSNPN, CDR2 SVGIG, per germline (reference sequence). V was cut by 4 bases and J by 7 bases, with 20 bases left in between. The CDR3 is CAWTITGGQREQYF. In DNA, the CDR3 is TGTGCCTGGACCATCACCGGGGGGCAGCGGGAGCAGTACTTC.

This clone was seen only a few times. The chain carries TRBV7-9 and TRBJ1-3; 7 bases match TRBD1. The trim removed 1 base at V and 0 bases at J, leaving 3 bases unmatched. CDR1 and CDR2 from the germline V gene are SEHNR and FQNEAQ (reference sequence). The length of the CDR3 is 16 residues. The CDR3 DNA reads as TGTGCCAGCAGCTTAGGGGGACAGCTCTCTGGAAACACCATATATTTT. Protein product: CASSLGGQLSGNTIYF. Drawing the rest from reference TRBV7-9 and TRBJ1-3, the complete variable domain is DTGVSQNPRHKITKRGQNVTFRCDPISEHNRLYWYRQTLGQGPEFLTYFQNEAQLEKSRLLSDRFSAERPKGSFSTLEIQRTEQGDSAMYLCASSLGGQLSGNTIYFGEGSWLTVV.